This T cell receptor beta chain derives from a study of OX40 agonist ivuxolimab in advanced cancers. On the study more broadly: The drug used for patients, ivuxolimab, was an agonistic anti-OX40 (CD134) antibody. The mean age was roughly 60 years, ranging from 23 to 79, with 65% to 90% of participants male. Three patients had partial responses: one hepatocellular carcinoma, two cutaneous melanoma.

Sequencing used immunoSEQ multiplex PCR; TCRdb keeps in-frame clones, though not all of them. The profile shows about 63,000 clones, around 91% of them singletons. V trimming: 0 bases; J trimming: 2 bases; junction bases outside the gene matches: 0. Germline-derived CDR1 and CDR2 are SGHRS and YFSETQ. This CDR3 has 15 amino acids. Whole-study findings and limits: There were, on average, more expanded clones in CD8+ T cells than in CD4+.

In its sample, this clone was seen a few times. The antigen is not known. In the same sample, other DNA sequences code for this CDR3. The chain employs TRBV5-1 and TRBJ2-1, with 9 bases matching TRBD2. This TCR was recovered from an adult with an advanced solid tumor such as melanoma, head and neck, liver or kidney cancer. The sample was CD4+ or CD8+ T cells sorted from blood, taken in a trial of the OX40 agonist ivuxolimab. The DNA for the CDR3 is TGCGCCAGCAGCTTGGGACTAGCGGCCTACAATGAGCAGTTCTTC. Translating it yields CASSLGLAAYNEQFF.